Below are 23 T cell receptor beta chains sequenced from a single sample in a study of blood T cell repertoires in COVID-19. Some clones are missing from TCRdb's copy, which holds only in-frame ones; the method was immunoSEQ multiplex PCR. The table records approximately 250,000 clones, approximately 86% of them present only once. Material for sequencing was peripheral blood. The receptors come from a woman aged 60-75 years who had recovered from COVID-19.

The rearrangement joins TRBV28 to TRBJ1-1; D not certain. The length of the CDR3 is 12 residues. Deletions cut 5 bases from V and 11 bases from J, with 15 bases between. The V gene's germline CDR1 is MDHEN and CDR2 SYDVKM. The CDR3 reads CASSNYPSNAFF. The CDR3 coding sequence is TGTGCCAGCAGTAACTACCCCTCGAACGCTTTCTTT.

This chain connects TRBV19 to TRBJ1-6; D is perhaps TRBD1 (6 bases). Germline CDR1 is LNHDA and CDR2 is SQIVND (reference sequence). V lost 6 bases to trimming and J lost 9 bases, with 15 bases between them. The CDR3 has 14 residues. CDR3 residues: CASSPQGLGSPLHF. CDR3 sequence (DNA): TGTGCCAGTAGCCCCCAGGGGCTTGGTTCACCCCTCCACTTT.

The CDR3 is CASSSPQGIPSKNIQYF. CDR3 DNA: TGTGCCAGTAGTTCTCCTCAGGGGATCCCCTCCAAAAACATTCAGTACTTC. The V gene is TRBV19, the J gene TRBJ2-4; D may be TRBD1 (6 bases). The CDR3 is 17 residues long. V gave up 5 bases and J gave up 2 bases, with 19 bases separating them. Germline V gene lookup returns CDR1 LNHDA and CDR2 SQIVND (reference sequence).

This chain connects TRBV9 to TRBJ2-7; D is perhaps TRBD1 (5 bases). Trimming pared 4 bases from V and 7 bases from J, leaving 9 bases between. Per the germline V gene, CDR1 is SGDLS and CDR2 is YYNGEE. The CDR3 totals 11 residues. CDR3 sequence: CASSSSGEQYF. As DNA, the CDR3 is TGTGCCAGCAGCTCCTCAGGGGAGCAGTACTTC.

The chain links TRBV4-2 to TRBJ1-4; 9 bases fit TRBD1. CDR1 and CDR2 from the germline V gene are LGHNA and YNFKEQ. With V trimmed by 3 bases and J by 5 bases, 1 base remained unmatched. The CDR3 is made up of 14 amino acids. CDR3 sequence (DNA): TGTGCCAGCAGCCAGGGACAGGGCAATGAAAAACTGTTTTTT. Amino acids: CASSQGQGNEKLFF.

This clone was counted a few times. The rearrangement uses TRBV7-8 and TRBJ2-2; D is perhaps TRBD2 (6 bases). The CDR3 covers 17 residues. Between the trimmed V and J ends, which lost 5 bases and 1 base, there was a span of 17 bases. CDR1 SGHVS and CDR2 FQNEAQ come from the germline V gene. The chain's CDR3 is CASSPPRGMWNTGELFF. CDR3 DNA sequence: TGTGCCAGCAGCCCCCCTCGGGGGATGTGGAACACCGGGGAGCTGTTTTTT.

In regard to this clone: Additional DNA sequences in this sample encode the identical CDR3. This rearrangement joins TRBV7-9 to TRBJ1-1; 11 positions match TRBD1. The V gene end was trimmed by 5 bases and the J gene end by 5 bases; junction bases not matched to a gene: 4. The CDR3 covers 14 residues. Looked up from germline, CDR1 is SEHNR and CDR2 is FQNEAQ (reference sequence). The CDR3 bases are TGTGCCAGCAGCCTCGGACAGGGGGCGACTGAAGCTTTCTTT. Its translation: CASSLGQGATEAFF.

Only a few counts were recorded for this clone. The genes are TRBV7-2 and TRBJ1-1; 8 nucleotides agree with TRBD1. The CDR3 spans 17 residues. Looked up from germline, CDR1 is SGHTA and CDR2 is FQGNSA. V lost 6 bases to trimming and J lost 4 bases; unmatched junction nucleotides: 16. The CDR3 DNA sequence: TGTGCCAGCAGTTTAACCGGGACAGGAGGGGGAAGCACTGAAGCTTTCTTT. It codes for CASSLTGTGGGSTEAFF.

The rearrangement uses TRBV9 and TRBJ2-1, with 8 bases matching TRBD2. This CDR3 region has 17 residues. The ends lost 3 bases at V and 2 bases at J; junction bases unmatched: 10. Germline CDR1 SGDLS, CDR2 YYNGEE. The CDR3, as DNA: TGTGCCAGCAGCGCCAGGGGCGGGGGGACCACCTACAATGAGCAGTTCTTC. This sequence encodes CASSARGGGTTYNEQFF.

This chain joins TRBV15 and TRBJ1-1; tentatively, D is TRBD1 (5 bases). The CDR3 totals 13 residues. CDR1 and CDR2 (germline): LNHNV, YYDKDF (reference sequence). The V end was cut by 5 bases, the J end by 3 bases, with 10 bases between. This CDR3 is CATSAREDTEAFF. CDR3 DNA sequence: TGTGCCACCAGCGCCAGGGAGGACACTGAAGCTTTCTTT.

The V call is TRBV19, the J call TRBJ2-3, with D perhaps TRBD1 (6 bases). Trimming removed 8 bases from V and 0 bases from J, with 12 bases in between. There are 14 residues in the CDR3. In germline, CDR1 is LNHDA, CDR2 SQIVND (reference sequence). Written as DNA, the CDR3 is TGTGCCAGTTCCTCGGGACACAGCACAGATACGCAGTATTTT. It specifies CASSSGHSTDTQYF. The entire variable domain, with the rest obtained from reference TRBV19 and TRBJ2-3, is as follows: DGGITQSPKYLFRKEGQNVTLSCEQNLNHDAMYWYRQDPGQGLRLIYYSQIVNDFQKGDIAEGYSVSREKKESFPLTVTSAQKNPTAFYLCASSSGHSTDTQYFGPGTRLTVL.

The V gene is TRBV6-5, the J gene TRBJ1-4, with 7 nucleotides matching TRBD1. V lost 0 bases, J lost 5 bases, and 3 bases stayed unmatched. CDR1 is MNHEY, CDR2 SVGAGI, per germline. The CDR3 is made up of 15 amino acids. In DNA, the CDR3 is TGTGCCAGCAGTTACTCGGCAGGGGGGAATGAAAAACTGTTTTTT. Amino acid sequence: CASSYSAGGNEKLFF.

The CDR3 DNA sequence: TGTGCCAGCAAGGTCTGGGACAGGGTACTTTCACCCCTCCACTTT. It codes for CASKVWDRVLSPLHF. This sequence joins TRBV6-5 and TRBJ1-6, with 9 positions matching TRBD1. Germline CDR1 is MNHEY and CDR2 is SVGAGI. J was trimmed by 9 bases and V by 7 bases; bases with no gene match: 10. This CDR3 is 15 amino acids long.

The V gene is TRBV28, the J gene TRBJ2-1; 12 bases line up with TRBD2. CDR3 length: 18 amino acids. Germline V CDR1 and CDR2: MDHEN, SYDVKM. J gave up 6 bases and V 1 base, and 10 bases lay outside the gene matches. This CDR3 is CASSLSHLLAGGPNEQFF. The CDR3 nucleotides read TGTGCCAGCAGTTTATCCCATCTTCTAGCGGGGGGGCCCAATGAGCAGTTCTTC.

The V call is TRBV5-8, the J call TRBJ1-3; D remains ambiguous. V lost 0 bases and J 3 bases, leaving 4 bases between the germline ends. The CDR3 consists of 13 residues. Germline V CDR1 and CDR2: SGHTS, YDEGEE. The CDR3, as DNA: TGTGCCAGCAGCTTGGACATTGGAAACACCATATATTTT. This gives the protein CASSLDIGNTIYF.

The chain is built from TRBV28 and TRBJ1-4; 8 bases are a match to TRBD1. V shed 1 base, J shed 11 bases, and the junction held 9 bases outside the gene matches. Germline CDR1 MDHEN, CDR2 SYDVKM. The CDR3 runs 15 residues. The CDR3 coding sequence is TGTGCCAGCAGTTTATTGGGGACAGGTAGGGGGAAACTGTTTTTT. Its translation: CASSLLGTGRGKLFF.

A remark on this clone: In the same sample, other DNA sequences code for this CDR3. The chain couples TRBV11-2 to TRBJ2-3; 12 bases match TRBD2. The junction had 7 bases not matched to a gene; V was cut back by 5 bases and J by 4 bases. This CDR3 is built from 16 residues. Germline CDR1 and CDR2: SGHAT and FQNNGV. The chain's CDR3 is CASSPRTSGVADTQYF. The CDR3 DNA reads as TGTGCCAGCAGCCCTCGGACTAGCGGGGTCGCAGATACGCAGTATTTT.

This chain's CDR3 is CASSLQRVGDEQFF. The CDR3 nucleotides are TGTGCCAGCAGCTTACAGCGGGTAGGGGATGAGCAGTTCTTC. The chain is built from TRBV7-9 and TRBJ2-1, with D possibly matching TRBD2 (6 bases). This CDR3 comprises 14 residues. V lost 2 bases and J lost 8, with 13 bases in between. Per germline, CDR1 SEHNR and CDR2 FQNEAQ (reference sequence). Full variable domain (missing parts from reference TRBV7-9 and TRBJ2-1): DTGVSQNPRHKITKRGQNVTFRCDPISEHNRLYWYRQTLGQGPEFLTYFQNEAQLEKSRLLSDRFSAERPKGSFSTLEIQRTEQGDSAMYLCASSLQRVGDEQFFGPGTRLTVL.

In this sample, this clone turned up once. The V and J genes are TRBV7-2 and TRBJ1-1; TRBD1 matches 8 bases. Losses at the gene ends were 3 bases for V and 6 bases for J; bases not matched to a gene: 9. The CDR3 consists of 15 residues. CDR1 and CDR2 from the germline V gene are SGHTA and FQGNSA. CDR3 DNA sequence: TGTGCCAGCAGCTTTGAAAGGACAGGGAAATCTGAAGCTTTCTTT. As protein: CASSFERTGKSEAFF.

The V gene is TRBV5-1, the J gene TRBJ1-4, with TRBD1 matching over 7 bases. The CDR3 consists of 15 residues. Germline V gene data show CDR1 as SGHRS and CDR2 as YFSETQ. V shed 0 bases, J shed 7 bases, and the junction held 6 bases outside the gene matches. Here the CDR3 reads CASSLDDREGEKLFF. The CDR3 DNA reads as TGCGCCAGCAGCTTGGACGACAGGGAAGGTGAAAAACTGTTTTTT.

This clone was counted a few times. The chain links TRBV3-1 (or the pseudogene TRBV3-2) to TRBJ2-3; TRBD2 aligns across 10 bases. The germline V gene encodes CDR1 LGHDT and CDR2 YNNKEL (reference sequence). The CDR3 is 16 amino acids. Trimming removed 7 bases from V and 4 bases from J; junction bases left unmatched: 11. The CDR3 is CASNPRLAGDADTQYF. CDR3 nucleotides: TGTGCCAGCAACCCGCGGCTAGCGGGGGACGCAGATACGCAGTATTTT.

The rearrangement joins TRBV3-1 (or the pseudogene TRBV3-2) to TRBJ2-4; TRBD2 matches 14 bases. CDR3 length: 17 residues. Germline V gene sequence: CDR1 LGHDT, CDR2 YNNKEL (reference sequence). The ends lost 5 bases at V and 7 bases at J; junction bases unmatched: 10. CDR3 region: CASSFGLAGGRWNIQYF. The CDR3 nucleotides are TGTGCCAGCAGCTTTGGACTAGCGGGGGGCCGATGGAACATTCAGTACTTC.

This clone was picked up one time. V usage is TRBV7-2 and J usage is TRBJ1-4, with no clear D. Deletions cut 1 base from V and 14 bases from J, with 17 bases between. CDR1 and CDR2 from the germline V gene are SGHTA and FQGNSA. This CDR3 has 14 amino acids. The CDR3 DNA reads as TGTGCCAGCAGCTTAGTTCCGGGGAGTAAATCTCTGTTTTTT. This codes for CASSLVPGSKSLFF.